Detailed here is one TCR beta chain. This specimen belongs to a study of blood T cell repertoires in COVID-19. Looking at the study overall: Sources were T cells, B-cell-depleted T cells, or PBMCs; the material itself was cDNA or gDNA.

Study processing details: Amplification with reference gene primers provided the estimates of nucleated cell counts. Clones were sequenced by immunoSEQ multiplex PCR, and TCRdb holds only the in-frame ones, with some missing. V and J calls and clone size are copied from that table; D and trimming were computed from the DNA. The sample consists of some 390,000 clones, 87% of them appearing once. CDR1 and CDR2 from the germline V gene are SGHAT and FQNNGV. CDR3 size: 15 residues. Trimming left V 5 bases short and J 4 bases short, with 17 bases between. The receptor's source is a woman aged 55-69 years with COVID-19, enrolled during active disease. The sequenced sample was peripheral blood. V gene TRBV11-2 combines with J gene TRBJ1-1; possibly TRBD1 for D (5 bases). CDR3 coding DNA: TGTGCCAGCAGCCCCTTAGTGGGGGGGAGCACTGAAGCTTTCTTT. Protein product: CASSPLVGGSTEAFF.